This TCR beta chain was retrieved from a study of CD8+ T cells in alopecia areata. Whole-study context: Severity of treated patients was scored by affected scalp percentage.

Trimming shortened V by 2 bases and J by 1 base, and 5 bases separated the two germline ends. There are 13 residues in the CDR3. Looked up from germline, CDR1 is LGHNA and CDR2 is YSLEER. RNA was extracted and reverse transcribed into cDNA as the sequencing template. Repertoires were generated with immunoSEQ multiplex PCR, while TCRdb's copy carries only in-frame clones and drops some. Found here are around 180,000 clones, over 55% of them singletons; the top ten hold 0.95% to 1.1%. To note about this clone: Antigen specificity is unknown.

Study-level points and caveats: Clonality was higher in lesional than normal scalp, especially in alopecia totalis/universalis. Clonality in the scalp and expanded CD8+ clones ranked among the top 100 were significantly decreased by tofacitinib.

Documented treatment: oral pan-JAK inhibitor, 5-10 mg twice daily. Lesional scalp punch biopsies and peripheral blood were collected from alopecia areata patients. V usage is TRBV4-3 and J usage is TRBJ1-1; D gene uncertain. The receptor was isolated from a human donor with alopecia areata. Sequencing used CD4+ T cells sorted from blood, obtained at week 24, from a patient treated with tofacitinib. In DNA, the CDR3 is TGCGCCAGCAGCCAAAAGGCGAACACTGAAGCTTTCTTT. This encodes CASSQKANTEAFF.